This T cell receptor (beta chain) was identified in a study of CD8+ T cells in alopecia areata. For the study at large: Severity scoring for treated patients was based on the percentage of affected scalp area. Overall study findings and caveats: In scalp and blood, many expanded lesional clones persisted during tofacitinib. Elevated clonality characterized lesional scalp relative to normal scalp, particularly in alopecia totalis/universalis.

For this clone: Its matching antigen is unknown.

It was cDNA, reverse transcribed from extracted RNA, that served as the sequencing template. TCRdb's table, derived via immunoSEQ multiplex PCR, lists solely in-frame clones and lacks some. Altogether some 150,000 clones are present, roughly four fifths being singletons, with the ten largest covering 20% to 25%. Treatment here: oral pan-JAK inhibitor, 5-10 mg twice daily. From alopecia areata patients, lesional scalp punch biopsies and peripheral blood were collected. CDR3 length: 15 residues. Trimming removed 3 bases from V and 5 bases from J, with 15 bases in between. Germline-derived CDR1 and CDR2 are MGHRA and YSYEKL.

The rearrangement uses TRBV4-1 and TRBJ2-3; no reliable D call. The clonotype comes from a human donor with alopecia areata. This specimen was CD8+ T cells sorted from blood, taken at week 4, from a patient treated with tofacitinib. The CDR3 sequence is CASSHTSSKVDTQYF. CDR3 in DNA: TGCGCCAGCAGCCATACATCGTCAAAGGTAGATACGCAGTATTTT.